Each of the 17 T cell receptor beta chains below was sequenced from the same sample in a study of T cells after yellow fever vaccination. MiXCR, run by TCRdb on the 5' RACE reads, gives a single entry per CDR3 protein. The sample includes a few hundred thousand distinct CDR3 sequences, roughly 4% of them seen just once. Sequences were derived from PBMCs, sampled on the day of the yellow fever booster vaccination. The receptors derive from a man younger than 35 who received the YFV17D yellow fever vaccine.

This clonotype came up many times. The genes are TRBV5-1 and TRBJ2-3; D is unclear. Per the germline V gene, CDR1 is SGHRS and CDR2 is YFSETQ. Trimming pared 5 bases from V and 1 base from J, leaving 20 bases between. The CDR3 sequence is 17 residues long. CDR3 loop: CASRQTGASLGTDTQYF. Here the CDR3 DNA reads TGCGCCAGCAGGCAGACGGGTGCGTCCCTCGGCACAGATACGCAGTATTTT.

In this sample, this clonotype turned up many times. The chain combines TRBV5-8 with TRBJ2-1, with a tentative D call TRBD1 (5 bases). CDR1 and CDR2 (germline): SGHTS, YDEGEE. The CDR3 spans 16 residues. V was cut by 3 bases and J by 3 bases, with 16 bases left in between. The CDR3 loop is CASSWGRAADYNEQFF. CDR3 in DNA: TGTGCCAGCAGCTGGGGCCGGGCCGCCGACTACAATGAGCAGTTCTTC.

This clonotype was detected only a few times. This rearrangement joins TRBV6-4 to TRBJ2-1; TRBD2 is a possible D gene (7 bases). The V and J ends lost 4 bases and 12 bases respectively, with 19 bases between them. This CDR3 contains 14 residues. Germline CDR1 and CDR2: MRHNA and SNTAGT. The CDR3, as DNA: TGTGCCAGCAGTGCAGACAGGTCGGGAGGCAGGCAGTTCTTC. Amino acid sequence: CASSADRSGGRQFF.

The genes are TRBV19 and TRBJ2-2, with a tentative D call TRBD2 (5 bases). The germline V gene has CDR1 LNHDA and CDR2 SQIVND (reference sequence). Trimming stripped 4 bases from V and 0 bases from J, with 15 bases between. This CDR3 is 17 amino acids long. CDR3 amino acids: CASSRGLFPANTGELFF. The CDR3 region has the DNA TGTGCCAGTAGTAGAGGACTGTTCCCGGCGAACACCGGGGAGCTGTTTTTT.

The DNA of the CDR3 is TGCAGCGTCCTGATGGAGACCCAGTACTTC. It is translated as CSVLMETQYF. The chain employs TRBV29-1 and TRBJ2-5; no clear D gene. CDR3 length: 10 amino acids. Trimming took 6 bases from V and 5 from J, leaving 7 bases between them. The germline gives CDR1 SQVTM, CDR2 ANQGSEA. The variable domain in full, completed from reference TRBV29-1 and TRBJ2-5, reads SAVISQKPSRDICQRGTSLTIQCQVDSQVTMMFWYRQQPGQSLTLIATANQGSEATYESGFVIDKFPISRPNLTFSTLTVSNMSPEDSSIYLCSVLMETQYFGPGTRLLVL.

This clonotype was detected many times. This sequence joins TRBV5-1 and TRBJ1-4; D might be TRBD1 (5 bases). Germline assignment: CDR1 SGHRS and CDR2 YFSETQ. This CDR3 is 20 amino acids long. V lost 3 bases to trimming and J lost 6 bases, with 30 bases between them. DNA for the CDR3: TGCGCCAGCAGCTGGACGAGGGGAGGTCTTTCCCCTGACCGGGATGAAAAACTGTTTTTT. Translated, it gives CASSWTRGGLSPDRDEKLFF.

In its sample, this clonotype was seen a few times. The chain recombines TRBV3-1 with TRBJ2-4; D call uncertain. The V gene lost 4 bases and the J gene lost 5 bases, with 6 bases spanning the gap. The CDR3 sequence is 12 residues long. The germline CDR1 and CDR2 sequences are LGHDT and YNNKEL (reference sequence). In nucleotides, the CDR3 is TGTGCCAGCAGCCCCAGAGAAAACATTCAGTACTTC. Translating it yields CASSPRENIQYF.

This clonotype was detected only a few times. CDR3: CASTKTTPNEKLFF. CDR3 DNA sequence: TGTGCCAGCACCAAGACCACCCCAAATGAAAAACTGTTTTTT. The chain has TRBV2 and TRBJ1-4; D is ambiguous. Germline loops: CDR1 SNHLY, CDR2 FYNNEI. Trimming took off 7 bases at V and 5 bases at J, with 14 bases between the two ends. The CDR3 contains 14 residues.

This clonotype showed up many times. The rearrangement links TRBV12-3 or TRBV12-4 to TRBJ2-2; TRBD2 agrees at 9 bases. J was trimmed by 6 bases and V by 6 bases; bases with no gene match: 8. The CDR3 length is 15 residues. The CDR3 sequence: CASRLAGGSPGELFF. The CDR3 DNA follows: TGTGCCAGCAGACTGGCGGGGGGGTCCCCCGGGGAGCTGTTTTTT.

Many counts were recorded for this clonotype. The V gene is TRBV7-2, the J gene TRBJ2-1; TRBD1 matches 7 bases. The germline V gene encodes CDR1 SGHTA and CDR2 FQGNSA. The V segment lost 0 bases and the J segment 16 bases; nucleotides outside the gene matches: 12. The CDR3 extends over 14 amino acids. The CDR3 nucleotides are TGTGCCAGCAGCTTAGCCCTTGGACAGGTTGGGATATTCTTC. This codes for CASSLALGQVGIFF.

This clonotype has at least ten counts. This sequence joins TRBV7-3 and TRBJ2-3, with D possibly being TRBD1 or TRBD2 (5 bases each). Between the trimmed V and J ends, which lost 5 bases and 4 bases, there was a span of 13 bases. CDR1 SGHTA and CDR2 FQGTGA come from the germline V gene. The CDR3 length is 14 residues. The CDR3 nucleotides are TGTGCCAGCAGCCCCGGGACGGCTGCAGATACGCAGTATTTT. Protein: CASSPGTAADTQYF.

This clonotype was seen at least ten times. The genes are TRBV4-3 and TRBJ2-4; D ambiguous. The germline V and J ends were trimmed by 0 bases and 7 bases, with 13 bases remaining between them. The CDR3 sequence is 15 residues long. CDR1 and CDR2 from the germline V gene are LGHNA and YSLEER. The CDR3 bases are TGCGCCAGCAGCCAAGAGCAGTCCTCTCCTAACATTCAGTACTTC. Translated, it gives CASSQEQSSPNIQYF.

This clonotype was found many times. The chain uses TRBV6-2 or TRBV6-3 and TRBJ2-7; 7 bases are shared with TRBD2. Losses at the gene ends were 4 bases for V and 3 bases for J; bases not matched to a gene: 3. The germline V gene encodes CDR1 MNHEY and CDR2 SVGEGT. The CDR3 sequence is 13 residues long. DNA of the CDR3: TGTGCCAGCAGTTCGGCGGGGGACTACGAGCAGTACGTC. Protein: CASSSAGDYEQYV.

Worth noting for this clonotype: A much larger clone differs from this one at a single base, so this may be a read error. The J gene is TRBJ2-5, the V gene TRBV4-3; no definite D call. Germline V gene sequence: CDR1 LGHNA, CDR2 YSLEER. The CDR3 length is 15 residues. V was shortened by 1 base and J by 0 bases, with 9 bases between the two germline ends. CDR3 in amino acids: CASSQVSPYQETQYF. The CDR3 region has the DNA TGCGCCAGCAGCCAAGTAAGCCCGTACCAAGAGACCCAGTACTTC.

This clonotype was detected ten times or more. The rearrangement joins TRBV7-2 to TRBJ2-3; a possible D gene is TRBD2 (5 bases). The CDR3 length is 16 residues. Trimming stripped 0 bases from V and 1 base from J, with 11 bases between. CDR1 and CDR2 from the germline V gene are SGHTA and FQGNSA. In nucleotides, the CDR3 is TGTGCCAGCAGCTTAGCGCTTCTAGCCGGCACAGATACGCAGTATTTT. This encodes CASSLALLAGTDTQYF.

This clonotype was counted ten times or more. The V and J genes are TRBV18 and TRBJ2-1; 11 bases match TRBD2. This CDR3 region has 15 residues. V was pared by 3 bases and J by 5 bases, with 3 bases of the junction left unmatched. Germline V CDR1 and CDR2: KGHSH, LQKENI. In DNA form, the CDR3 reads TGTGCCAGCTCACCCACTAGCGGGGGTGACAATGAGCAGTTCTTC. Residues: CASSPTSGGDNEQFF.

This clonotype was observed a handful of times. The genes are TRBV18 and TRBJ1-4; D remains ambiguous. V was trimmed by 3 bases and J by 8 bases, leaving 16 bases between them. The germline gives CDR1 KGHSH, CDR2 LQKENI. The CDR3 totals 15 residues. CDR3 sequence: CASSPRAAVDEKLFF. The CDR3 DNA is TGTGCCAGCTCACCTAGGGCAGCAGTGGACGAAAAACTGTTTTTT.